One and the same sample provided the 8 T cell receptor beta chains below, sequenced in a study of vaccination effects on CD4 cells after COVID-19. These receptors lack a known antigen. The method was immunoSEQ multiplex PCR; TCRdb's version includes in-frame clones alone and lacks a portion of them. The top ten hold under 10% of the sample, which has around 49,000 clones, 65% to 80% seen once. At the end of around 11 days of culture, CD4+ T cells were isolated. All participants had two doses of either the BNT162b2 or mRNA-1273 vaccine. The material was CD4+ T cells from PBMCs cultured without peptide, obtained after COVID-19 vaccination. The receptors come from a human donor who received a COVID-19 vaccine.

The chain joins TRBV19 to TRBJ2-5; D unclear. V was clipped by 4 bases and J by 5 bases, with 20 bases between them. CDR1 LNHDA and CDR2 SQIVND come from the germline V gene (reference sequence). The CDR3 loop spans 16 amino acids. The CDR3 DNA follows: TGTGCCAGTAGTAAGCCAGGAGAGGACCCGGACGAGACCCAGTACTTC. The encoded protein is CASSKPGEDPDETQYF.

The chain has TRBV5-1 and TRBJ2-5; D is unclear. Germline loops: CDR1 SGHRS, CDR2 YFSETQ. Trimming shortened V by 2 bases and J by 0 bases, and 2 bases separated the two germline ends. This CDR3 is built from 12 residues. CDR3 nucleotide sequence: TGCGCCAGCAGCTTCTACCAAGAGACCCAGTACTTC. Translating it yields CASSFYQETQYF.

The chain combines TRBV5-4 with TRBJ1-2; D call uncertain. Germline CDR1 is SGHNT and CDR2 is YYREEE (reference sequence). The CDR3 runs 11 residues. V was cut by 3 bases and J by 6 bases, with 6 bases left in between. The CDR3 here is CASSSEHGYTF. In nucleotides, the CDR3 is TGTGCCAGCAGCTCGGAACATGGCTACACCTTC.

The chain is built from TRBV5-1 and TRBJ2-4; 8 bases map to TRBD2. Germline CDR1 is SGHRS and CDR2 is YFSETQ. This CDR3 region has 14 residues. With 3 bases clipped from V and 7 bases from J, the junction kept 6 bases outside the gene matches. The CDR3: CASSSGTSENIQYF. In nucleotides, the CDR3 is TGCGCCAGCAGCTCAGGGACTAGTGAGAACATTCAGTACTTC.

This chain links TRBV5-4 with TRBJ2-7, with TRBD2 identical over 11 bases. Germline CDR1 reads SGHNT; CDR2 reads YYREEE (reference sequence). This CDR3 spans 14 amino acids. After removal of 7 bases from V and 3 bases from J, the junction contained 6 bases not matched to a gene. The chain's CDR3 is CASRMTSGDYEQYF. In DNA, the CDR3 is TGTGCCAGCCGCATGACTAGCGGGGACTACGAGCAGTACTTC.

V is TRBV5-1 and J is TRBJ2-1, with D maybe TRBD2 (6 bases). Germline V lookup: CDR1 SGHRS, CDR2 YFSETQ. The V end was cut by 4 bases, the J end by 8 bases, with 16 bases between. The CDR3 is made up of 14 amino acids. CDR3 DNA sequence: TGCGCCAGCAGCGCGGGGACTCGGGGCTATGAGCAGTTCTTC. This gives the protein CASSAGTRGYEQFF.

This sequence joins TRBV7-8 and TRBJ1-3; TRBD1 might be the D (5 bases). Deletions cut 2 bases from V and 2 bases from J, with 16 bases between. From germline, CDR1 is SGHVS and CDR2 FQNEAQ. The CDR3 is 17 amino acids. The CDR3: CASSLQIGTVPGNTIYF. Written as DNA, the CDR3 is TGTGCCAGCAGCTTACAAATAGGGACTGTACCTGGAAACACCATATATTTT.

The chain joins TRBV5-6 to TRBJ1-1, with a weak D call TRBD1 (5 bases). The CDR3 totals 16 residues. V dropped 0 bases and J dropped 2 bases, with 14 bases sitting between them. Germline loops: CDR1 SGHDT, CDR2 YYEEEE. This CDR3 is CASSLGAGNRNTEAFF. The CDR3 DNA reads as TGTGCCAGCAGCTTGGGGGCAGGGAACCGCAACACTGAAGCTTTCTTT.